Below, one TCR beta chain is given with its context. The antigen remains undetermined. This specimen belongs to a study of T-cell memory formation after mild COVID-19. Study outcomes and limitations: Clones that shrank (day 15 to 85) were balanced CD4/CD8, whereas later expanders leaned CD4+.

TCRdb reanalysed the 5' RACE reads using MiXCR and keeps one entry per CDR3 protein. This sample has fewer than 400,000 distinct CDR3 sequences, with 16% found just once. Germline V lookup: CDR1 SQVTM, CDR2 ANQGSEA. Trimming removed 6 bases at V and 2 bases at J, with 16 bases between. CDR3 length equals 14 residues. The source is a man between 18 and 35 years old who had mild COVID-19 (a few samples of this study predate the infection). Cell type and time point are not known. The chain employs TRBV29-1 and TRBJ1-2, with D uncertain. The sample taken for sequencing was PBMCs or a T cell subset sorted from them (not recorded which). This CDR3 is CSVEDAGVNYGYTF. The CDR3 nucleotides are TGCAGCGTGGAGGATGCCGGGGTGAACTATGGCTACACCTTC.